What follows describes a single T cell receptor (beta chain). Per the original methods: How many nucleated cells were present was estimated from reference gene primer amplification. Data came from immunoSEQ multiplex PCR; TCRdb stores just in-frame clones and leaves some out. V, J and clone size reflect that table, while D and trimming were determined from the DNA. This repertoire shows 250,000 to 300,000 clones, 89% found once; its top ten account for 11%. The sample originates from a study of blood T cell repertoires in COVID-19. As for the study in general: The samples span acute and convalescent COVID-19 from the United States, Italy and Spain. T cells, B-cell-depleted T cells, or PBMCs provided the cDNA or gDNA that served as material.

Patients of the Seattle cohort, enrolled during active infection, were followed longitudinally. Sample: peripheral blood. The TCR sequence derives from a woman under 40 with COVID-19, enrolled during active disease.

CDR3 DNA sequence: TGTGCCAGCGATCAGGGAGGTGAAGCTTTCTTT. Its protein is CASDQGGEAFF. The J gene is TRBJ1-1, the V gene TRBV6-5; the D gene is possibly TRBD1 (5 bases). This CDR3 contains 11 residues. Germline lookup yields CDR1 MNHEY and CDR2 SVGAGI. Trimming took off 8 bases at V and 7 bases at J, with 11 bases between the two ends.